Listed below are T cell receptor beta chains from one sample, sequenced in a study of STAT5B mutations in CD4+ large granular lymphocyte leukemia. Libraries were prepared by immunoSEQ multiplex PCR; TCRdb keeps only in-frame clonotypes and omits some of them. In the table there are approximately 49,000 clones, about 70% of which are singletons. Input material: CD4+ T cells from blood buffy coats. Receptors originate from a human donor in good health. Both conserved end residues are part of each CDR3. The order of the fields is D gene, V gene, J gene, clone size, CDR3 protein, CDR3 DNA. D genes are given only for firm matches. Clone size is given for some rows only: seen once, a few or many times, or a class if the clone is expanded.

D: TRBD1; V: TRBV7-9; J: TRBJ1-2; size: -; CDR3: CASSLVGTGHGYTF; DNA: TGTGCCAGCAGCTTAGTCGGGACAGGGCATGGCTACACCTTC
D: TRBD1; V: TRBV7-9; J: TRBJ2-2; size: -; CDR3: CASSLRDRENTGELFF; DNA: TGTGCCAGCAGCCTAAGGGACAGGGAGAACACCGGGGAGCTGTTTTTT
D: -; V: TRBV7-9; J: TRBJ2-7; size: -; CDR3: CASSLSYEQYF; DNA: TGTGCCAGCAGCTTAAGCTACGAGCAGTACTTC
D: TRBD1; V: TRBV27; J: TRBJ1-4; size: -; CDR3: CASSGGRGLPTNEKLFF; DNA: TGTGCCAGCAGCGGGGGCAGGGGGCTACCAACTAATGAAAAACTGTTTTTT
D: -; V: TRBV7-9; J: TRBJ2-1; size: -; CDR3: CASSRQSYEQFF; DNA: TGTGCCAGCAGCAGACAGTCTTATGAGCAGTTCTTC
D: TRBD1; V: TRBV9; J: TRBJ1-2; size: -; CDR3: CASSRSGQGGNYGYTF; DNA: TGTGCCAGCAGCCGAAGCGGACAGGGAGGCAACTATGGCTACACCTTC
D: -; V: TRBV18; J: TRBJ1-5; size: few; CDR3: CASSSGPRDDQPQHF; DNA: TGTGCCAGCTCCTCGGGTCCCAGGGACGATCAGCCCCAGCATTTT
D: TRBD1; V: TRBV19; J: TRBJ1-1; size: once; CDR3: CASSTATGVTEAFF; DNA: TGTGCCAGTAGTACCGCTACAGGGGTCACTGAAGCTTTCTTT
D: -; V: TRBV6-4; J: TRBJ1-2; size: -; CDR3: CASSPNQGTYGYTF; DNA: TGTGCCAGCAGTCCCAATCAGGGGACCTATGGCTACACCTTC
D: -; V: TRBV28; J: TRBJ1-4; size: -; CDR3: CASSLGGQTNEKLFF; DNA: TGTGCCAGCAGTTTAGGGGGGCAGACTAATGAAAAACTGTTTTTT
D: TRBD2; V: TRBV5-1; J: TRBJ2-3; size: -; CDR3: CASSLETSGGRDTQYF; DNA: TGCGCCAGCAGCTTGGAGACTAGCGGGGGTCGTGATACGCAGTATTTT
D: TRBD1; V: TRBV5-1; J: TRBJ1-4; size: -; CDR3: CASSLSSGTATLNEKLFF; DNA: TGCGCCAGCAGCTTGTCATCCGGGACAGCGACTCTTAATGAAAAACTGTTTTTT
D: TRBD1; V: TRBV19; J: TRBJ1-2; size: -; CDR3: CASNYRQGFNYGYTF; DNA: TGTGCCAGTAACTATCGACAGGGGTTTAACTATGGCTACACCTTC
D: -; V: TRBV30; J: TRBJ1-2; size: few; CDR3: CAWSGGPQGYTF; DNA: TGTGCCTGGAGTGGGGGGCCCCAAGGCTACACCTTC
D: -; V: TRBV18; J: TRBJ1-2; size: -; CDR3: CASSPPMPIYGYTF; DNA: TGTGCCAGCTCACCACCGATGCCTATCTATGGCTACACCTTC
D: -; V: TRBV18; J: TRBJ1-5; size: -; CDR3: CASSPPGARQPQHF; DNA: TGTGCCAGCTCACCACCAGGGGCGCGGCAGCCCCAGCATTTT
D: -; V: TRBV5-1; J: TRBJ2-1; size: -; CDR3: CASSLGDVSGEQFF; DNA: TGCGCCAGCAGCTTGGGGGACGTGTCTGGTGAGCAGTTCTTC
D: -; V: TRBV25-1; J: TRBJ2-5; size: -; CDR3: CASSESRVPQETQYF; DNA: TGTGCCAGCAGTGAATCCAGGGTGCCCCAAGAGACCCAGTACTTC
D: TRBD1; V: TRBV7-2; J: TRBJ1-1; size: -; CDR3: CASSPDRVNTEAFF; DNA: TGTGCCAGCAGCCCTGACAGGGTGAACACTGAAGCTTTCTTT
D: TRBD1; V: TRBV10-1; J: TRBJ1-1; size: -; CDR3: CASRGTGGGEIMNTEAFF; DNA: TGCGCCAGCAGGGGGACAGGGGGGGGAGAGATCATGAACACTGAAGCTTTCTTT
D: -; V: TRBV5-6; J: TRBJ2-1; size: -; CDR3: CASSFRASSYNEQFF; DNA: TGTGCCAGCAGCTTCCGGGCGAGCTCCTACAATGAGCAGTTCTTC
D: TRBD2; V: TRBV5-1; J: TRBJ2-2; size: -; CDR3: CASSPPSGTNTGELFF; DNA: TGCGCCAGCAGCCCCCCTAGCGGGACCAACACCGGGGAGCTGTTTTTT
D: TRBD2; V: TRBV5-1; J: TRBJ2-3; size: -; CDR3: CASSWSGVGADTQYF; DNA: TGCGCCAGCAGCTGGAGCGGGGTAGGGGCAGATACGCAGTATTTT
D: -; V: TRBV7-8; J: TRBJ1-4; size: -; CDR3: CASSLGGREKLFF; DNA: TGTGCCAGCAGCTTAGGTGGGAGGGAAAAACTGTTTTTT
D: TRBD1; V: TRBV19; J: TRBJ1-5; size: -; CDR3: CASKSQTPGTGGRSNQPQHF; DNA: TGTGCCAGTAAGTCCCAAACTCCCGGGACAGGGGGCAGGAGCAATCAGCCCCAGCATTTT
D: -; V: TRBV18; J: TRBJ1-1; size: -; CDR3: CASSPPNRGDTEAFF; DNA: TGTGCCAGCTCACCACCGAATAGGGGCGACACTGAAGCTTTCTTT
D: -; V: TRBV6-1; J: TRBJ1-5; size: few; CDR3: CASIGREHLNQPQHF; DNA: TGTGCCAGCATCGGCAGGGAGCATCTTAATCAGCCCCAGCATTTT
D: -; V: TRBV28; J: TRBJ1-5; size: -; CDR3: CASLSGATSYARPQHF; DNA: TGTGCCAGCCTTAGTGGCGCGACTTCCTACGCGCGGCCCCAGCATTTT
D: TRBD1; V: TRBV7-2; J: TRBJ1-5; size: few; CDR3: CASSSRQGINQPQHF; DNA: TGTGCCAGCAGCTCAAGACAGGGGATTAATCAGCCCCAGCATTTT
D: -; V: TRBV2; J: TRBJ2-3; size: -; CDR3: CASSDGRNTDTQYF; DNA: TGTGCCAGCAGTGACGGTAGAAACACAGATACGCAGTATTTT
D: TRBD2; V: TRBV7-2; J: TRBJ2-7; size: -; CDR3: CASSPGLAVIEQYF; DNA: TGTGCCAGCTCCCCGGGACTAGCGGTTATCGAGCAGTACTTC
D: -; V: TRBV18; J: TRBJ1-5; size: few; CDR3: CASSPPDQPQHF; DNA: TGTGCCAGCTCACCACCGGATCAGCCCCAGCATTTT
D: -; V: TRBV30; J: TRBJ2-5; size: -; CDR3: CAWSVGNRAQETQYF; DNA: TGTGCCTGGAGTGTCGGGAACAGGGCCCAAGAGACCCAGTACTTC
D: -; V: TRBV5-4; J: TRBJ1-1; size: -; CDR3: CASGGGPTNTEAFF; DNA: TGTGCCAGCGGAGGGGGACCGACGAACACTGAAGCTTTCTTT
D: -; V: TRBV6-6; J: TRBJ1-4; size: few; CDR3: CASSYSGGYNEKLFF; DNA: TGTGCCAGCAGTTACTCGGGCGGGTATAATGAAAAACTGTTTTTT
D: -; V: TRBV6-1; J: TRBJ2-3; size: -; CDR3: CASSDSGQPDTQYF; DNA: TGTGCCAGCAGTGATTCGGGCCAGCCAGATACGCAGTATTTT
D: -; V: TRBV28; J: TRBJ2-1; size: -; CDR3: CASSSSGFAYNEQFF; DNA: TGTGCCAGCAGTTCTTCAGGGTTTGCCTACAATGAGCAGTTCTTC
D: -; V: TRBV2; J: TRBJ2-7; size: -; CDR3: CASKDWSSYEQYF; DNA: TGTGCCAGCAAGGACTGGAGCTCCTACGAGCAGTACTTC
D: TRBD2; V: TRBV2; J: TRBJ2-3; size: -; CDR3: CASSERASLAGDTQYF; DNA: TGTGCCAGCAGTGAAAGGGCTAGCCTAGCGGGAGATACGCAGTATTTT
D: -; V: TRBV6-5; J: TRBJ1-6; size: once; CDR3: CASSYDSPRNSPLHF; DNA: TGTGCCAGCAGTTACGACTCGCCAAGGAATTCACCCCTCCACTTT